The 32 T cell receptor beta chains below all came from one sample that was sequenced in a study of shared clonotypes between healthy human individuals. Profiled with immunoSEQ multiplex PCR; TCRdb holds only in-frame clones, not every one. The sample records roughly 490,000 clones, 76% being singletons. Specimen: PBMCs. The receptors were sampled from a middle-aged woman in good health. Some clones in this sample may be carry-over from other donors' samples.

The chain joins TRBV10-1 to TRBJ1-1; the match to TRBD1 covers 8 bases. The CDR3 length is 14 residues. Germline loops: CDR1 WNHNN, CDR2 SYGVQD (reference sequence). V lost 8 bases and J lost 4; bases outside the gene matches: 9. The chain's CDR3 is CASLPQGAGTEAFF. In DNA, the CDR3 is TGCGCCAGCCTACCCCAGGGGGCGGGCACTGAAGCTTTCTTT.

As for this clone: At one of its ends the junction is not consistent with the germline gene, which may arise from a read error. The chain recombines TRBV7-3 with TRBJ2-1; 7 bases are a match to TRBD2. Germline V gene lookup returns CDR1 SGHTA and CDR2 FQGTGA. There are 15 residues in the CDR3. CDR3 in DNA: TGTGCCAGCAGCTCCAAGACTAGCTCCCACAATGAGCAGTTCTTC. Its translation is CASSSKTSSHNEQFF.

Written as DNA, the CDR3 is TGCAGCGTTGATGGGCGGACGTCTGGGGCCTCTTACAATGAGCAGTTCTTC. This translates into CSVDGRTSGASYNEQFF. The J gene is TRBJ2-1, the V gene TRBV29-1, with D possibly matching TRBD1 (5 bases). Deletions cut 3 bases from V and 4 bases from J, with 22 bases between. This CDR3 spans 17 amino acids. Germline CDR1 reads SQVTM; CDR2 reads ANQGSEA.

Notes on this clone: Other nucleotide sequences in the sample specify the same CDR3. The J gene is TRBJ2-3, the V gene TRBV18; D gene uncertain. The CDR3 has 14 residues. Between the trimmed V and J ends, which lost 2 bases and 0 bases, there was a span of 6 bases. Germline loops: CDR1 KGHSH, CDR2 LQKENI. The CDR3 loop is CASSPAASTDTQYF. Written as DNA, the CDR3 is TGTGCCAGCTCACCAGCGGCAAGCACAGATACGCAGTATTTT.

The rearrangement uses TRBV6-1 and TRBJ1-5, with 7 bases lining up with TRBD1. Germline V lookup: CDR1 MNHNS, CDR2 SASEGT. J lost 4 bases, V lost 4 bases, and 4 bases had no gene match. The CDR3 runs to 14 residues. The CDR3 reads CASSVTGDNQPQHF. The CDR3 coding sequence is TGTGCCAGCAGTGTCACAGGGGATAATCAGCCCCAGCATTTT.

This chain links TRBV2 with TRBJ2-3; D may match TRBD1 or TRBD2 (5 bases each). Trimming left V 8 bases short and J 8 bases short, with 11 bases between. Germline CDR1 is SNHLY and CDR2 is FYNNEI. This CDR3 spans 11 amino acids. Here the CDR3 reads CASARDRTQYF. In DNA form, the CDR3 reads TGTGCCAGCGCCAGGGACCGTACGCAGTATTTT.

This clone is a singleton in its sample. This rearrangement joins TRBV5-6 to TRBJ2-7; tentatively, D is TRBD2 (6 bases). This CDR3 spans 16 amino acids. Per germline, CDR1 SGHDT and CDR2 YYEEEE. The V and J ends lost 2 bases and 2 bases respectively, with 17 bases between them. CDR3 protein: CASSLARAGYPYEQYF. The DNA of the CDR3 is TGTGCCAGCAGCTTAGCCAGGGCGGGATACCCCTACGAGCAGTACTTC.

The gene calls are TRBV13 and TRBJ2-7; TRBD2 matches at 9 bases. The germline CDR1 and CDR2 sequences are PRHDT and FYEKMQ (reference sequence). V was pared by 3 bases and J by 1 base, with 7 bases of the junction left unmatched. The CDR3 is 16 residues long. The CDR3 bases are TGTGCCAGCAGCTTTGGAGGGCTAGCGGGATCCTACGAGCAGTACTTC. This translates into CASSFGGLAGSYEQYF.

DNA of the CDR3: TGTGCCAGCAGTGTCAGGGGGCGGGGAGGCAATCAGCCCCAGCATTTT. Translated, it gives CASSVRGRGGNQPQHF. This chain joins TRBV28 and TRBJ1-5; TRBD1 matches 8 bases. The trim removed 5 bases at V and 2 bases at J, leaving 8 bases unmatched. The CDR3 is 16 residues long. CDR1 is MDHEN, CDR2 SYDVKM, per germline.

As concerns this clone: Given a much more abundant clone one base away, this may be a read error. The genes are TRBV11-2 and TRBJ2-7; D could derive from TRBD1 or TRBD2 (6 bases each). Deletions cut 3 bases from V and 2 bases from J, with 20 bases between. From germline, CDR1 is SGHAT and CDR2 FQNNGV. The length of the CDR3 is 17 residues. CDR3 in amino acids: CASSFASGGTTTYEQYF. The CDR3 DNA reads TGTGCCAGCAGCTTCGCCTCGGGCGGGACAACGACCTACGAGCAGTACTTC.

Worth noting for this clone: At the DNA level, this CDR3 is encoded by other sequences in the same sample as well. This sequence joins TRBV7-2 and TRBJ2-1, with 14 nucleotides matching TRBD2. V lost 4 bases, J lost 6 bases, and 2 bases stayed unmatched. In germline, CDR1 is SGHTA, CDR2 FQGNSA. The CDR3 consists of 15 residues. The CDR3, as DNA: TGTGCCAGCAGCTCGACTAGCGGGAGGGCCAATGAGCAGTTCTTC. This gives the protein CASSSTSGRANEQFF.

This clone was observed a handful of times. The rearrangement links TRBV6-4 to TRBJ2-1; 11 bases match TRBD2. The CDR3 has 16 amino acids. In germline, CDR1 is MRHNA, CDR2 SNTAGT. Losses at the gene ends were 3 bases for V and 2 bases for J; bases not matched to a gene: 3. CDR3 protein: CASSETSGSPYNEQFF. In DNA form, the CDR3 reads TGTGCCAGCAGTGAAACTAGCGGGAGCCCCTACAATGAGCAGTTCTTC.

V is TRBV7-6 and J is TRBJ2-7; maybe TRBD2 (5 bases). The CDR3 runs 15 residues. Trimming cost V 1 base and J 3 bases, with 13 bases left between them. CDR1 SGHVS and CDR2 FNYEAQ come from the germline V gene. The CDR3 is CASSLGPGNFYEQYF. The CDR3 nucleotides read TGTGCCAGCAGCTTAGGGCCGGGGAACTTCTACGAGCAGTACTTC.

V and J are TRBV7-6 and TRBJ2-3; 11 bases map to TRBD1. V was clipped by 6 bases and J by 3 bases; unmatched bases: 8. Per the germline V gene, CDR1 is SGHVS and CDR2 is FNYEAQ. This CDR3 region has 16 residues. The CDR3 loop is CASSPWTGGLTDTQYF. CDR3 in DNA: TGTGCCAGCAGTCCCTGGACAGGGGGCTTAACAGATACGCAGTATTTT.

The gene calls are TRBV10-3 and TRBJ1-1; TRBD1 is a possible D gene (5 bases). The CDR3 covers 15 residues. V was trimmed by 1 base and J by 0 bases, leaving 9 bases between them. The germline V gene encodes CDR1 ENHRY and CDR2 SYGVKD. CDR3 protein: CAISELMTVNTEAFF. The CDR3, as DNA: TGTGCCATCAGTGAGTTGATGACAGTGAACACTGAAGCTTTCTTT.

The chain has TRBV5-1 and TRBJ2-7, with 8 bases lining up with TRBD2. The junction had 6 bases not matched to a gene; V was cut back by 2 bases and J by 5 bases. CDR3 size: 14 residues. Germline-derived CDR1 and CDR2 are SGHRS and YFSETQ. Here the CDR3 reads CASSFGSGVNEQYF. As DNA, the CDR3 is TGCGCCAGCAGCTTCGGTAGCGGGGTAAACGAGCAGTACTTC.

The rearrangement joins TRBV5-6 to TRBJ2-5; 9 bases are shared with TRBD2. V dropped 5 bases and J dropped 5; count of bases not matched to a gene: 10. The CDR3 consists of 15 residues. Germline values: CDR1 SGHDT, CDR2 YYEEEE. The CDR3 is CASRALSGSKETQYF. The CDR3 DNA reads TGTGCCAGCAGGGCCCTTAGCGGGAGTAAGGAGACCCAGTACTTC.

This chain's CDR3 is CASSIGDTQYF. The CDR3 DNA sequence: TGTGCCAGTAGTATAGGGGATACGCAGTATTTT. The chain employs TRBV19 and TRBJ2-3; D is uncertain. Germline assignment: CDR1 LNHDA and CDR2 SQIVND (reference sequence). V lost 1 base, J lost 6 bases, and 2 bases lay in between. The CDR3 runs 11 residues.

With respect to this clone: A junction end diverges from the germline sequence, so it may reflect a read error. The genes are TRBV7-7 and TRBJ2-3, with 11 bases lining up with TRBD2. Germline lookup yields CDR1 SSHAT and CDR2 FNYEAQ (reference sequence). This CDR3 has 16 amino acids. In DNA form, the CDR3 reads TGTGCTAGCAGCTTAGGGCTAGCGGGAGGAGCAGATACGCAGTATTTT. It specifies CASSLGLAGGADTQYF.

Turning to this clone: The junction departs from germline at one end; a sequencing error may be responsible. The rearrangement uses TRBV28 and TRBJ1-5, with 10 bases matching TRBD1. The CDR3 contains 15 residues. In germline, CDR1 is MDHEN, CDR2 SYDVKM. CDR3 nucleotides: TGTGCCAGCCGTTTGGGACAGGGGTTCAATCAGCCCCAGCATTTT. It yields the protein CASRLGQGFNQPQHF. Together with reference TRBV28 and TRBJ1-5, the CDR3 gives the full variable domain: DVKVTQSSRYLVKRTGEKVFLECVQDMDHENMFWYRQDPGLGLRLIYFSYDVKMKEKGDIPEGYSVSREKKERFSLILESASTNQTSMYLCASRLGQGFNQPQHFGDGTRLSIL.

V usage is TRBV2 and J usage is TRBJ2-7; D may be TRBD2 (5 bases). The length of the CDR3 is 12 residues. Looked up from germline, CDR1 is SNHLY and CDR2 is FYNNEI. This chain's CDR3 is CPQRSGSYEQYF. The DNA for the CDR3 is TGTCCACAAAGGAGCGGCTCCTACGAGCAGTACTTC.

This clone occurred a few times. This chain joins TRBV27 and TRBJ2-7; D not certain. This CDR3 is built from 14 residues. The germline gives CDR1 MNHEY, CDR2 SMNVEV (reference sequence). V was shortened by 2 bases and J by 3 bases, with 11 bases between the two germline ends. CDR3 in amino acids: CASSLGDTNYEQYF. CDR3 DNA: TGTGCCAGCAGTTTAGGTGACACCAACTACGAGCAGTACTTC.

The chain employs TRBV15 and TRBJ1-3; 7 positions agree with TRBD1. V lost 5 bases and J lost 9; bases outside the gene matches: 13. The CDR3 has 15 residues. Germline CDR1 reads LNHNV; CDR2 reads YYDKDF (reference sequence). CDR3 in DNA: TGTGCCACCAGCTCGCAGGGGGGCACCCGAGGCACCATATATTTT. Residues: CATSSQGGTRGTIYF.

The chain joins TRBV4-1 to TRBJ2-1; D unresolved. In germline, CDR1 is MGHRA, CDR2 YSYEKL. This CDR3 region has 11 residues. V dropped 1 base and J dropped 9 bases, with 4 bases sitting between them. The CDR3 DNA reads TGCGCCAGCAGCCAAGTTTTTGAGCAGTTCTTC. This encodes CASSQVFEQFF.

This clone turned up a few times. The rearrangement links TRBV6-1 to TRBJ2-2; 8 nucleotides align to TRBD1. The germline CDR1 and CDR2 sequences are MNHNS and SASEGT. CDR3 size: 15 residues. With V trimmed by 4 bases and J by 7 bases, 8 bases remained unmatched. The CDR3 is CASSGMTGDVGELFF. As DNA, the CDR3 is TGTGCCAGCAGTGGGATGACAGGGGACGTCGGGGAGCTGTTTTTT.

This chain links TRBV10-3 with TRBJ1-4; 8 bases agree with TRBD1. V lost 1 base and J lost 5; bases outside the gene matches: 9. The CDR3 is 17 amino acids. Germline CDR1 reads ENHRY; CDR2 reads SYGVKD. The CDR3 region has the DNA TGTGCCATCAGTGAGTTCTTACCGGGACAGGTAAATGAAAAACTGTTTTTT. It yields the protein CAISEFLPGQVNEKLFF.

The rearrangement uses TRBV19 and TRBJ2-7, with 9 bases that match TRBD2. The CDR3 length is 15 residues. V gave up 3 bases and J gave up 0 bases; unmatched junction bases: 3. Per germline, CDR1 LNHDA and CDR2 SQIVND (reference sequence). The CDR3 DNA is TGTGCCAGTAGTATCCCGGGACTAGCCTCCTACGAGCAGTACTTC. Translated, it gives CASSIPGLASYEQYF.

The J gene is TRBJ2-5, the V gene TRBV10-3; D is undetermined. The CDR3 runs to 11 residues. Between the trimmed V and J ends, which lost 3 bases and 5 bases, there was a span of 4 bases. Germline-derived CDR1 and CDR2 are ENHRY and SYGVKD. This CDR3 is CAISDLETQYF. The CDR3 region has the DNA TGTGCCATCAGTGATTTGGAGACCCAGTACTTC.

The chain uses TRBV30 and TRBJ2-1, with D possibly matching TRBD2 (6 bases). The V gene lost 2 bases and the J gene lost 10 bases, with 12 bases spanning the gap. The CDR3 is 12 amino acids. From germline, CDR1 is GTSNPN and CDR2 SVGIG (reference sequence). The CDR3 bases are TGTGCCTGGAGTCCCTCTGCGGGGGAGCAGTTCTTC. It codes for CAWSPSAGEQFF.

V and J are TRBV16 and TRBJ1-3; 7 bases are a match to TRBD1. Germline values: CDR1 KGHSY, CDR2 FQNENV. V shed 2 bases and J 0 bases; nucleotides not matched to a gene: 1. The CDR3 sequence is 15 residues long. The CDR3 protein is CASSQRDSSGNTIYF. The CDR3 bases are TGTGCCAGCAGCCAAAGGGACAGCTCTGGAAACACCATATATTTT.

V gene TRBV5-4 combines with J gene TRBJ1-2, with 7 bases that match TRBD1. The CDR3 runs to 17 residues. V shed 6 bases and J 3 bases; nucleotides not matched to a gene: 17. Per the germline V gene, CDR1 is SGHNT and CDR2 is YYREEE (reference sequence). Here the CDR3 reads CASMDFPGQTTYYGYTF. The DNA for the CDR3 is TGTGCCAGCATGGACTTCCCGGGACAGACAACATACTATGGCTACACCTTC.

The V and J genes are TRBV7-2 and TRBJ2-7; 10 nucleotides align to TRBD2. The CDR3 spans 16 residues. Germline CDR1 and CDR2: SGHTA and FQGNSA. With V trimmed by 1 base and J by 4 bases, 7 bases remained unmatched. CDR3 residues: CASSLESGRAGYEQYF. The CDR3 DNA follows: TGTGCCAGCAGCTTAGAAAGCGGGAGGGCCGGGTACGAGCAGTACTTC.